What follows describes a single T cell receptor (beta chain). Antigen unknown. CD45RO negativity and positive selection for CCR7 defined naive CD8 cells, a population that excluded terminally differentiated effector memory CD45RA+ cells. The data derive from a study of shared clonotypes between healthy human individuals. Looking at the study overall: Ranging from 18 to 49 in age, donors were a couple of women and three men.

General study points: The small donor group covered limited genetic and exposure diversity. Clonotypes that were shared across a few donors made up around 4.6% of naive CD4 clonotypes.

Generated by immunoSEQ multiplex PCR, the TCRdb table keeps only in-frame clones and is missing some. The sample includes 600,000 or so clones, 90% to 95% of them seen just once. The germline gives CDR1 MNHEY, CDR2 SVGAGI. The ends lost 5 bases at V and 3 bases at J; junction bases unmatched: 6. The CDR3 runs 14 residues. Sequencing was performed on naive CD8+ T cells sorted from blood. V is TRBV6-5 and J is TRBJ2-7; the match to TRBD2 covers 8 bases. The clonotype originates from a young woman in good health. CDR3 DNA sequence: TGTGCCAGCAGTCCGGGACTAGGGGGCTACGAGCAGTACTTC. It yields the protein CASSPGLGGYEQYF.